This T cell receptor beta chain was captured in a study of blood T cell repertoires in COVID-19. Study background: Acute and convalescent COVID-19 samples came from the United States, Italy and Spain. In each case, the material was cDNA or gDNA derived from T cells, B-cell-depleted T cells, or PBMCs.

As originally analysed: Quantification of nucleated cells was approximated via reference gene primer amplification. Only in-frame clones appear in the TCRdb table, and some are missing; sequencing was by immunoSEQ multiplex PCR. The V and J calls and clone size come from that table; D and trimming were worked out from the DNA. The sample lists approximately 150,000 clones, 70% to 90% occurring once. The sequence derives from a man in his fifties who had recovered from COVID-19. The sequencing sample was made of peripheral blood.

CDR3 residues: CASSRERGTKNIQYF. As DNA, the CDR3 is TGCGCCAGCAGCCGCGAGCGGGGGACCAAAAACATTCAGTACTTC. The chain uses TRBV4-3 and TRBJ2-4; 8 nucleotides line up with TRBD2. The ends lost 4 bases at V and 2 bases at J; junction bases unmatched: 4. Per germline, CDR1 LGHNA and CDR2 YSLEER. CDR3 size: 15 residues.